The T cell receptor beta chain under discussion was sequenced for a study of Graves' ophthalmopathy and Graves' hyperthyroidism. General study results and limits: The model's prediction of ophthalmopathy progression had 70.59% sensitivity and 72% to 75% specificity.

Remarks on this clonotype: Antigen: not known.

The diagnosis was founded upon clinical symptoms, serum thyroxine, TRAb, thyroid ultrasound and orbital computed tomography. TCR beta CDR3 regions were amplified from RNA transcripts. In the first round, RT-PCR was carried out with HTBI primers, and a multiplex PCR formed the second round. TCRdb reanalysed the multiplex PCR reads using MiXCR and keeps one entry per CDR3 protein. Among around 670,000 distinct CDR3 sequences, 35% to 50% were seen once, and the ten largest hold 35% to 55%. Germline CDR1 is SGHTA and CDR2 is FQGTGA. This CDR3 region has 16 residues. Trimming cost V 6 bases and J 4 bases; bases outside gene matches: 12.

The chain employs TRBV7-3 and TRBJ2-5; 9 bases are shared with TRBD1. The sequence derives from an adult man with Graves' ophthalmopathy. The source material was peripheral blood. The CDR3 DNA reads TGTGCCAGCAGAGCGACAGGGGGAAGGAGAGGAGAGACCCAGTACTTC. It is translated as CASRATGGRRGETQYF.